This TCR beta chain emerged from a study of T cell clones after liver transplantation. Trimming left V 6 bases short and J 7 bases short, with 16 bases between. The germline V gene encodes CDR1 LNHDA and CDR2 SQIVND (reference sequence). This CDR3 has 14 amino acids. Generated by immunoSEQ multiplex PCR, the TCRdb table keeps only in-frame clones and is missing some. This sample yields fewer than 25,000 clones, of which approximately 94% are seen a single time; 25% belongs to the top ten. The sample consisted of CD8+ T cells from blood, taken roughly 26 months after liver transplant. This receptor was identified in a human patient who received a liver transplant. The graft donor may account for some of the T cells. The chain is built from TRBV19 and TRBJ2-1, with D uncertain. CDR3 bases: TGTGCCAGTAGCATTGCGGCAGTAACTAATGAGCAGTTCTTC. Residues: CASSIAAVTNEQFF. Filled out from reference TRBV19 and TRBJ2-1, the complete variable domain reads DGGITQSPKYLFRKEGQNVTLSCEQNLNHDAMYWYRQDPGQGLRLIYYSQIVNDFQKGDIAEGYSVSREKKESFPLTVTSAQKNPTAFYLCASSIAAVTNEQFFGPGTRLTVL.